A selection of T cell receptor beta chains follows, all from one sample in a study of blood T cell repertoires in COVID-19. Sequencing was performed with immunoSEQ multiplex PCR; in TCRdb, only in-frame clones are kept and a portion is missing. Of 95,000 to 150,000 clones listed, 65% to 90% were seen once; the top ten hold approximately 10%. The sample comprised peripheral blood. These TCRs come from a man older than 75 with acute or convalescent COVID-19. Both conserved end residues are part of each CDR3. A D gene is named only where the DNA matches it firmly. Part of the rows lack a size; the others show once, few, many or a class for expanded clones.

CASDFIMNTEAFF TGTGCCAGTGACTTTATTATGAACACTGAAGCTTTCTTT NA NA TRBJ1-1 TRBV7-9
CASNRSPNEKLFF TGTGCCAGCAACAGGTCTCCTAATGAAAAACTGTTTTTT NA NA TRBJ1-4 TRBV5-5
CASKQDDSNQPQHF TGTGCCAGCAAACAGGACGATAGCAATCAGCCCCAGCATTTT NA NA TRBJ1-5 TRBV6-5
CASSRTGEAYEQYF TGCGCCAGCAGTCGGACCGGGGAGGCCTACGAGCAGTACTTC NA few TRBJ2-7 TRBV5-1
CASSSTGRPSSGANVLTF TGTGCCAGCAGCTCGACAGGCAGACCAAGCTCTGGGGCCAACGTCCTGACTTTC NA once TRBJ2-6 TRBV7-2
CASKDRGSSHEKLFF TGTGCCAGCAAAGACAGGGGATCTAGTCATGAAAAACTGTTTTTT TRBD1 NA TRBJ1-4 TRBV7-9
CATSPRDRVYGYTF TGTGCCACCAGCCCCCGGGACAGGGTCTATGGCTACACCTTC TRBD1 NA TRBJ1-2 TRBV15
CASSFVGDGQPQHF TGTGCCAGCAGCTTCGTCGGGGATGGACAGCCCCAGCATTTT NA once TRBJ1-5 TRBV7-9
CASSLVPGGEQYF TGTGCCAGCAGCTTGGTGCCAGGGGGCGAGCAGTACTTC TRBD1 NA TRBJ2-7 TRBV5-4
CASGLVRGVEKLFF TGTGCTAGTGGTTTGGTACGGGGGGTGGAAAAACTGTTTTTT NA NA TRBJ1-4 TRBV12-5
CASSHTQVGVSNQPQHF TGTGCCAGCAGCCATACCCAGGTCGGGGTTAGCAATCAGCCCCAGCATTTT NA NA TRBJ1-5 TRBV28
CASSLRGYYGYTF TGTGCCAGCAGTTTAAGGGGATACTATGGCTACACCTTC NA NA TRBJ1-2 TRBV27
CASSRQDSGANVLTF TGTGCCAGCTCTCGACAGGACTCTGGGGCCAACGTCCTGACTTTC NA NA TRBJ2-6 TRBV18
CASSGDSGKGETQYF TGTGCCAGCAGCGGTGATAGCGGGAAAGGGGAGACCCAGTACTTC TRBD2 NA TRBJ2-5 TRBV9
CASSPGGRGNQPQHF TGTGCCAGTAGCCCAGGGGGCAGGGGGAATCAGCCCCAGCATTTT TRBD1 NA TRBJ1-5 TRBV19
CSVEVWRGEAFF TGCAGCGTTGAAGTTTGGCGAGGTGAAGCTTTCTTT NA NA TRBJ1-1 TRBV29-1
CATTRDRAGNIQYF TGTGCCACCACCAGGGACAGGGCGGGAAACATTCAGTACTTC TRBD1 NA TRBJ2-4 TRBV15
CASSLVPGTGYGYTF TGTGCCAGCAGTCTCGTGCCCGGGACAGGTTATGGCTACACCTTC TRBD1 NA TRBJ1-2 TRBV6-4
CASGRQGVGDGYTF TGTGCCAGCGGGCGACAGGGGGTCGGCGATGGCTACACCTTC TRBD1 NA TRBJ1-2 TRBV18
CASSLGQHEVNEKLFF TGTGCCAGCAGCTTGGGACAGCATGAAGTTAATGAAAAACTGTTTTTT NA NA TRBJ1-4 TRBV5-8
CASRTVYNEKLFF TGTGCCAGCAGGACAGTTTATAATGAAAAACTGTTTTTT NA NA TRBJ1-4 TRBV6-5
CAIQDRAESTEAFF TGTGCCATCCAGGACAGGGCGGAGAGCACTGAAGCTTTCTTT TRBD1 NA TRBJ1-1 TRBV10-3